Each of the 32 T cell receptor beta chains below was sequenced from the same sample in a study of cytomegalovirus exposure and HLA in healthy donors. In the PCR, 60 Vbeta and 13 Jbeta primers were used. Libraries were prepared by immunoSEQ multiplex PCR; TCRdb keeps only in-frame clonotypes and omits some of them. This sample yields about 200,000 clones, of which approximately 81% are seen a single time; 2.5% to 3% belongs to the top ten. The sequenced sample consisted of PBMCs. The receptors originated from a man aged 25-45 years in good health and CMV-seronegative.

The CDR3 spells CASRDTGTVNTEAFF. CDR3 bases: TGTGCCAGCAGGGATACCGGGACAGTGAACACTGAAGCTTTCTTT. The chain uses TRBV2 and TRBJ1-1; TRBD1 agrees at 7 bases. Germline values: CDR1 SNHLY, CDR2 FYNNEI. This CDR3 has 15 residues. V lost 6 bases, J lost 0 bases, and 7 bases stayed unmatched.

This chain uses TRBV7-2 with TRBJ2-3, with 12 bases identical to TRBD2. The CDR3 has 16 residues. The germline V gene encodes CDR1 SGHTA and CDR2 FQGNSA. V was pared by 5 bases and J by 3 bases, with 6 bases of the junction left unmatched. The CDR3 DNA reads as TGTGCCAGCAGCCCTAGCGGGGGGGCCCGGACAGATACGCAGTATTTT. This encodes CASSPSGGARTDTQYF.

This clone was observed a single time. This chain uses TRBV2 with TRBJ2-3; 10 bases match TRBD2. The V and J ends lost 0 bases and 3 bases, in that order; junction bases with no gene match: 9. The germline CDR1 and CDR2 sequences are SNHLY and FYNNEI. The CDR3 is 18 residues long. The CDR3 is CASSEAPVLAGETDTQYF. CDR3 in DNA: TGTGCCAGCAGTGAAGCCCCAGTGCTAGCGGGGGAAACAGATACGCAGTATTTT. Full variable domain (missing parts from reference TRBV2 and TRBJ2-3): EPEVTQTPSHQVTQMGQEVILRCVPISNHLYFYWYRQILGQKVEFLVSFYNNEISEKSEIFDDQFSVERPDGSNFTLKIRSTKLEDSAMYFCASSEAPVLAGETDTQYFGPGTRLTVL.

The chain combines TRBV19 with TRBJ1-1; D is uncertain. Trimming stripped 6 bases from V and 7 bases from J, with 9 bases between. Germline CDR1 is LNHDA and CDR2 is SQIVND (reference sequence). The CDR3 consists of 11 residues. CDR3 DNA sequence: TGTGCCAGTAGACTCTCCGGTGAAGCTTTCTTT. Protein: CASRLSGEAFF.

The chain employs TRBV28 and TRBJ1-4; tentatively, D is TRBD1 (6 bases). Deletions cut 4 bases from V and 6 bases from J, with 12 bases between. Germline V gives CDR1 MDHEN, CDR2 SYDVKM. This CDR3 is built from 14 residues. The CDR3: CASSSGERDEKLFF. The CDR3 DNA is TGTGCCAGCAGTTCAGGGGAAAGGGATGAAAAACTGTTTTTT.

The J gene is TRBJ2-1, the V gene TRBV15, with 8 nucleotides matching TRBD2. J gave up 2 bases and V 5 bases, and 8 bases lay outside the gene matches. CDR1 is LNHNV and CDR2 is YYDKDF in the germline V gene (reference sequence). The CDR3 contains 16 residues. The CDR3 nucleotides read TGTGCCACCAGCCGGGAGGGGCCGGCGGCCTACAATGAGCAGTTCTTC. Its translation is CATSREGPAAYNEQFF. The full variable domain, completed using reference TRBV15 and TRBJ2-1, is DAMVIQNPRYQVTQFGKPVTLSCSQTLNHNVMYWYQQKSSQAPKLLFHYYDKDFNNEADTPDNFQSRRPNTSFCFLDIRSPGLGDTAMYLCATSREGPAAYNEQFFGPGTRLTVL.

The chain employs TRBV5-4 and TRBJ2-5; tentative D call: TRBD1 (6 bases). CDR1 and CDR2 from the germline V gene are SGHNT and YYREEE (reference sequence). Trimming left V 4 bases short and J 5 bases short, with 18 bases between. The CDR3 extends over 15 amino acids. This chain's CDR3 is CASSGGQGIGETQYF. The CDR3 DNA sequence: TGTGCCAGCAGCGGCGGGCAGGGGATAGGGGAGACCCAGTACTTC.

The rearrangement links TRBV10-3 to TRBJ1-2, with D possibly being TRBD1 (6 bases). V gave up 4 bases and J gave up 3 bases, with 15 bases separating them. Germline V CDR1 and CDR2: ENHRY, SYGVKD. The CDR3 has 15 residues. The CDR3 DNA reads TGTGCCATCAGTGCCAAGAGACAGGACCACTATGGCTACACCTTC. Its translation: CAISAKRQDHYGYTF.

The rearrangement uses TRBV5-1 and TRBJ2-7; no clear D gene. CDR1 is SGHRS, CDR2 YFSETQ, per germline. The CDR3 is made up of 14 amino acids. V was pared by 4 bases and J by 4 bases, with 15 bases between. The CDR3 sequence is CASSAVLAEYEQYF. CDR3 sequence (DNA): TGCGCCAGCAGCGCGGTCCTGGCAGAATACGAGCAGTACTTC.

This clone was seen only once. The chain couples TRBV9 to TRBJ2-1; TRBD1 matches at 7 bases. With 0 bases clipped from V and 7 bases from J, the junction kept 7 bases outside the gene matches. This CDR3 has 15 amino acids. In germline, CDR1 is SGDLS, CDR2 YYNGEE. The CDR3 nucleotides are TGTGCCAGCAGCGTAGGTGGACAGGTGTGGAATGAGCAGTTCTTC. As protein: CASSVGGQVWNEQFF.

V gene TRBV5-4 combines with J gene TRBJ1-2; TRBD1 agrees at 10 bases. The CDR3 sequence is 15 residues long. J was trimmed by 3 bases and V by 0 bases; bases with no gene match: 2. The germline gives CDR1 SGHNT, CDR2 YYREEE (reference sequence). Written as DNA, the CDR3 is TGTGCCAGCAGCTTGGCGGACAGGGGGGACTATGGCTACACCTTC. It specifies CASSLADRGDYGYTF.

The chain joins TRBV7-9 to TRBJ2-5; the D gene is possibly TRBD1 (5 bases). V shed 2 bases and J shed 0 bases, with 22 bases lying between them. The CDR3 length is 19 residues. Germline CDR1 reads SEHNR; CDR2 reads FQNEAQ (reference sequence). The CDR3 DNA is TGTGCCAGCAGCTTAATCGGACACAGACAGTCGGATTACCAAGAGACCCAGTACTTC. The encoded protein is CASSLIGHRQSDYQETQYF.

The CDR3 is CASSLGQAKGYTF. CDR3 nucleotide sequence: TGTGCCAGCAGCCTCGGACAGGCTAAGGGCTACACCTTC. The rearrangement links TRBV5-8 to TRBJ1-2; 7 bases map to TRBD1. Germline CDR1 SGHTS, CDR2 YDEGEE. The CDR3 runs 13 residues. The V and J ends lost 4 bases and 8 bases, in that order; junction bases with no gene match: 8.

The V and J genes are TRBV7-9 and TRBJ2-4, with TRBD1 matching 8 bases. CDR1 is SEHNR, CDR2 FQNEAQ, per germline (reference sequence). J was trimmed by 2 bases and V by 5 bases; bases with no gene match: 8. This CDR3 comprises 16 residues. In nucleotides, the CDR3 is TGTGCCAGCAGCCTTGGACAGGGTGGGTCCAAAAACATTCAGTACTTC. Protein product: CASSLGQGGSKNIQYF.

The chain combines TRBV7-8 with TRBJ2-2, with D perhaps TRBD1 (6 bases). CDR1 is SGHVS and CDR2 is FQNEAQ in the germline V gene. The CDR3 spans 13 residues. Trimming removed 4 bases from V and 6 bases from J, with 9 bases in between. CDR3 in amino acids: CASSSNRAGELFF. CDR3 coding DNA: TGTGCCAGCAGCTCCAACAGGGCCGGGGAGCTGTTTTTT.

This clone showed up just a few times. This same CDR3 is encoded by further DNA sequences in the sample. The chain employs TRBV6-1 and TRBJ2-3; 9 bases are shared with TRBD2. CDR1 MNHNS and CDR2 SASEGT come from the germline V gene. J was trimmed by 1 base and V by 6 bases; bases with no gene match: 2. CDR3 length: 14 amino acids. CDR3 amino acids: CASSRLAGTDTQYF. Here the CDR3 DNA reads TGTGCCAGCAGCAGACTAGCGGGCACAGATACGCAGTATTTT.

CDR3 nucleotide sequence: TGTGCCAGCAGTGAATACTCGGACACTGAAGCTTTCTTT. It is translated as CASSEYSDTEAFF. This chain uses TRBV6-5 with TRBJ1-1, with D hard to call. The CDR3 is 13 amino acids. Trimming took 5 bases from V and 3 from J, leaving 10 bases between them. Per the germline V gene, CDR1 is MNHEY and CDR2 is SVGAGI.

Written as DNA, the CDR3 is TGTGCCAGCTCACAGGCCGGGACTAGCGGGGGGGCCAGCAACTACGAGCAGTACTTC. Amino acid sequence: CASSQAGTSGGASNYEQYF. The V gene is TRBV18, the J gene TRBJ2-7; 16 bases line up with TRBD2. CDR1 is KGHSH, CDR2 LQKENI, per germline. The junction had 12 bases not matched to a gene; V was cut back by 4 bases and J by 3 bases. The CDR3 sequence is 19 residues long.

The chain links TRBV6-5 to TRBJ2-3; 10 bases agree with TRBD1. This CDR3 region has 15 residues. Germline CDR1 MNHEY, CDR2 SVGAGI. V was pared by 6 bases and J by 1 base, with 4 bases of the junction left unmatched. This CDR3 reads CASRSDRGGTDTQYF. For the CDR3, the DNA is TGTGCCAGCAGATCGGACAGGGGGGGCACAGATACGCAGTATTTT.

The V gene is TRBV4-1, the J gene TRBJ2-5; 12 bases agree with TRBD2. The CDR3 consists of 16 residues. J lost 3 bases, V lost 4 bases, and 6 bases had no gene match. CDR1 and CDR2 from the germline V gene are MGHRA and YSYEKL. The chain's CDR3 is CASSPWTSGEEETQYF. The CDR3 DNA is TGCGCCAGCAGCCCTTGGACTAGCGGGGAGGAAGAGACCCAGTACTTC.

This clone was seen a few times. V and J are TRBV2 and TRBJ1-4; maybe TRBD1 (5 bases). Trimming cost V 8 bases and J 5 bases, with 15 bases left between them. CDR3 length: 14 amino acids. Germline V gives CDR1 SNHLY, CDR2 FYNNEI. The CDR3: CASGLIGANEKLFF. The CDR3 DNA follows: TGTGCCAGCGGGCTAATAGGGGCCAATGAAAAACTGTTTTTT.

The chain couples TRBV29-1 to TRBJ1-2; 8 bases are shared with TRBD1. V lost 0 bases, J lost 5 bases, and 5 bases stayed unmatched. Looked up from germline, CDR1 is SQVTM and CDR2 is ANQGSEA. The CDR3 has 14 amino acids. The CDR3 is CSVEDLRTGYGYTF. CDR3 in DNA: TGCAGCGTTGAAGATCTTAGGACAGGGTATGGCTACACCTTC.

In DNA, the CDR3 is TGTGCCAGCTCCCGGACAGGGAATTCTGATGGCTACACCTTC. It translates to CASSRTGNSDGYTF. This chain joins TRBV18 and TRBJ1-2; TRBD1 matches at 8 bases. This CDR3 spans 14 amino acids. J gave up 6 bases and V 6 bases, and 9 bases lay outside the gene matches. In germline, CDR1 is KGHSH, CDR2 LQKENI.

The chain uses TRBV27 and TRBJ1-4; D is ambiguous. Germline V gene sequence: CDR1 MNHEY, CDR2 SMNVEV (reference sequence). V dropped 3 bases and J dropped 5 bases, with 7 bases sitting between them. CDR3 length: 13 amino acids. The CDR3 here is CASSFNPNEKLFF. The CDR3 DNA reads TGTGCCAGCAGTTTCAATCCCAATGAAAAACTGTTTTTT.

V is TRBV2 and J is TRBJ2-5; 14 bases are shared with TRBD2. The CDR3 sequence is 18 residues long. Trimming removed 4 bases from V and 0 bases from J; junction bases left unmatched: 7. Germline values: CDR1 SNHLY, CDR2 FYNNEI. This chain's CDR3 is CASSAEGLAGEHQETQYF. The CDR3 DNA follows: TGTGCCAGCAGTGCTGAGGGACTAGCGGGAGAACACCAAGAGACCCAGTACTTC.

This clone was seen a handful of times. An end of the junction differs from the germline gene, which may be a read error. The rearrangement links TRBV28 to TRBJ2-6; tentative D call: TRBD2 (6 bases). The CDR3 spans 17 residues. Germline V gene sequence: CDR1 MDHEN, CDR2 SYDVKM. The CDR3 region is CASSPPAPGTGASVLTF. The CDR3 DNA reads TGTGCCAGCAGTCCCCCGGCCCCAGGGACTGGGGCCAGCGTCCTGACTTTC.

The chain is built from TRBV5-6 and TRBJ1-2; 10 bases are a match to TRBD1. J was trimmed by 7 bases and V by 2 bases; bases with no gene match: 8. The CDR3 has 15 amino acids. Germline CDR1 and CDR2: SGHDT and YYEEEE. The DNA of the CDR3 is TGTGCCAGCAGCTTTTTACCGACAGGGGGCTCTGGCTACACCTTC. Translation: CASSFLPTGGSGYTF.

The chain couples TRBV9 to TRBJ1-2; 9 bases line up with TRBD1. The CDR3 is 15 amino acids. The V segment lost 3 bases and the J segment 4 bases; nucleotides outside the gene matches: 7. Germline V gene sequence: CDR1 SGDLS, CDR2 YYNGEE. In nucleotides, the CDR3 is TGTGCCAGCAGCGAGGGGACAGGGCCTGTCTATGGCTACACCTTC. This translates into CASSEGTGPVYGYTF.

The chain recombines TRBV18 with TRBJ1-1; no clear D. CDR1 and CDR2 (germline): KGHSH, LQKENI. The CDR3 totals 15 residues. V was cut by 3 bases and J by 1 base, with 12 bases left in between. For the CDR3, the DNA is TGTGCCAGCTCACCGAAGGGAGCTCAGAACACTGAAGCTTTCTTT. Amino acid sequence: CASSPKGAQNTEAFF.

The rearrangement joins TRBV9 to TRBJ2-5, with 9 positions matching TRBD1. The CDR3 extends over 15 amino acids. The germline V gene encodes CDR1 SGDLS and CDR2 YYNGEE. V lost 6 bases, J lost 5 bases, and 11 bases stayed unmatched. The CDR3 protein is CASNVNGDRVETQYF. The CDR3 DNA reads TGTGCCAGCAACGTTAACGGGGACAGGGTGGAGACCCAGTACTTC.

V usage is TRBV7-9 and J usage is TRBJ1-1, with no clear D. Between the trimmed V and J ends, which lost 4 bases and 2 bases, there was a span of 11 bases. CDR1 is SEHNR and CDR2 is FQNEAQ in the germline V gene (reference sequence). The CDR3 is made up of 14 amino acids. The CDR3 loop is CASSSPWTNTEAFF. The CDR3 nucleotides read TGTGCCAGCAGCTCTCCATGGACTAACACTGAAGCTTTCTTT. Full variable domain (missing parts from reference TRBV7-9 and TRBJ1-1): DTGVSQNPRHKITKRGQNVTFRCDPISEHNRLYWYRQTLGQGPEFLTYFQNEAQLEKSRLLSDRFSAERPKGSFSTLEIQRTEQGDSAMYLCASSSPWTNTEAFFGQGTRLTVV.

V gene TRBV7-9 combines with J gene TRBJ2-3; 9 nucleotides agree with TRBD2. Losses at the gene ends were 5 bases for V and 8 bases for J; bases not matched to a gene: 5. This CDR3 is built from 13 residues. Germline lookup yields CDR1 SEHNR and CDR2 FQNEAQ (reference sequence). The CDR3 sequence is CASSRTSEGTQYF. The DNA for the CDR3 is TGTGCCAGCAGCCGGACTAGCGAGGGTACGCAGTATTTT.